This passage covers 14 T cell receptor beta chains from one sample sequenced in a study of T cell repertoires in cytomegalovirus infection. MiXCR was run by TCRdb on the reads, yielding one entry per CDR3 protein. Of about a million distinct CDR3 sequences in the sample, around 31% are singletons; the top ten hold roughly 13%. Their target antigens are unknown. The material sequenced was cultured CD8+ T cells from PBMCs, taken from culture after CMV antigen stimulation. The receptor source for this set is a human donor in good health (CMV status not recorded). Some clones in this sample may be carry-over from other donors' samples.

CDR3 protein: CASSLAPGVVVDTEAFF. The CDR3 DNA reads as TGTGCCAGCAGTTTAGCTCCAGGGGTTGTGGTGGACACTGAAGCTTTCTTT. This chain connects TRBV12-3 or TRBV12-4 to TRBJ1-1; maybe TRBD1 (6 bases). The V gene lost 0 bases and the J gene lost 3 bases, with 17 bases spanning the gap. This CDR3 is built from 17 residues.

The chain couples TRBV7-9 to TRBJ1-4, with D perhaps TRBD1 (5 bases). This CDR3 is 15 amino acids long. The V gene lost 7 bases and the J gene lost 7 bases, with 19 bases spanning the gap. Germline assignment: CDR1 SEHNR and CDR2 FQNEAQ (reference sequence). CDR3 sequence: CASTTGPVTAEKLFF. The CDR3, as DNA: TGTGCCAGCACCACAGGACCGGTCACGGCTGAAAAACTGTTTTTT.

The J gene is TRBJ2-5, the V gene TRBV7-9, with D unresolved. The CDR3 totals 15 residues. V was trimmed by 1 base and J by 1 base, leaving 10 bases between them. Germline CDR1 is SEHNR and CDR2 is FQNEAQ (reference sequence). CDR3 sequence: CASSLVFRRQETQYF. CDR3 DNA sequence: TGTGCCAGCAGCTTAGTTTTTCGTCGCCAAGAGACCCAGTACTTC.

This clonotype was counted between two and nine times. The rearrangement links TRBV12-3 or TRBV12-4 to TRBJ2-3, with 9 bases aligning to TRBD1. The CDR3 consists of 17 residues. Germline trimming cut 3 bases from V and 6 bases from J; bases unmatched to any gene: 13. Here the CDR3 DNA reads TGTGCCAGCAGTTTGATTCGGGACAGGGTAAGGACGGATACGCAGTATTTT. Protein sequence: CASSLIRDRVRTDTQYF.

This clonotype was seen only a few times. The chain links TRBV25-1 to TRBJ2-5; no firm D call. Germline CDR1 is MGHDK and CDR2 is SYGVNS. The CDR3 extends over 13 amino acids. Trimming removed 4 bases at V and 11 bases at J, with 17 bases between. CDR3 nucleotide sequence: TGTGCCAGCAGTGCCACCATCCCTGGTCCTCAGTACTTC. Translating gives CASSATIPGPQYF.

Regarding this clonotype: A single base separates this from a much larger clone, so it may be a read error. The chain's CDR3 is CVSSSPAGGETQYF. The CDR3, as DNA: TGTGTCAGCAGCTCCCCCGCAGGGGGGGAGACCCAGTACTTC. The rearrangement links TRBV7-3 to TRBJ2-5; D perhaps matches TRBD1 (7 bases). CDR3 length equals 14 residues. CDR1 and CDR2 from the germline V gene are SGHTA and FQGTGA. Full variable domain (rest looked up from reference TRBV7-3 and TRBJ2-5): GAGVSQTPSNKVTEKGKYVELRCDPISGHTALYWYRQSLGQGPEFLIYFQGTGAADDSGLPNDRFFAVRPEGSVSTLKIQRTERGDSAVYLCVSSSPAGGETQYFGPGTRLLVL.

In this sample, this clonotype turned up once. The chain is built from TRBV28 and TRBJ2-7, with D tentatively TRBD2 (6 bases). The germline gives CDR1 MDHEN, CDR2 SYDVKM. Trimming removed 11 bases at V and 6 bases at J, with 17 bases between. CDR3 length: 12 amino acids. The CDR3 DNA reads TGTGCCGCATCGGGGGAAGGACGCGAGCAGTACGTC. This codes for CAASGEGREQYV.

This sequence joins TRBV6-1 and TRBJ2-2; D not certain. The CDR3 totals 15 residues. From germline, CDR1 is MNHNS and CDR2 SASEGT. V lost 0 bases and J lost 9, with 14 bases in between. The CDR3 region is CASSEAGILTRELFF. The CDR3 DNA follows: TGTGCCAGCAGTGAAGCGGGGATTCTTACCAGGGAGCTGTTTTTT.

This clonotype was counted a few times. The V call is TRBV6-1, the J call TRBJ1-2; D is uncertain. Trimming cost V 5 bases and J 8 bases, with 15 bases left between them. CDR1 is MNHNS and CDR2 is SASEGT in the germline V gene. The CDR3 loop spans 13 amino acids. The CDR3 here is CASSFRVVGGYTF. In DNA form, the CDR3 reads TGTGCCAGCAGTTTTAGGGTGGTAGGGGGCTACACCTTC.

This clonotype has a single count. V is TRBV20-1 and J is TRBJ1-2, with a tentative D call TRBD1 (5 bases). The CDR3 consists of 14 residues. Germline-derived CDR1 and CDR2 are DFQATT and SNEGSKA (reference sequence). Trimming left V 6 bases short and J 5 bases short, with 19 bases between. The CDR3, as DNA: TGCAGTGCGGCGCGGGGCAGGGAGGGATATGGCTACACCTTC. Translating gives CSAARGREGYGYTF.

V usage is TRBV6-2 or TRBV6-3 and J usage is TRBJ1-2; 7 bases agree with TRBD1. Germline CDR1 reads MNHEY; CDR2 reads SVGEGT. V shed 8 bases and J 6 bases; nucleotides not matched to a gene: 12. The CDR3 contains 14 residues. The CDR3 sequence is CASSATDRDDGYTF. CDR3 in DNA: TGTGCCAGCTCCGCCACCGACAGGGACGATGGCTACACCTTC.

The chain has TRBV19 and TRBJ1-2; no firm D call. The CDR3 has 15 amino acids. Germline V gene sequence: CDR1 LNHDA, CDR2 SQIVND (reference sequence). V shed 8 bases and J shed 4 bases, with 20 bases lying between them. The CDR3 sequence: CASRPPRSPVYGYTF. In nucleotides, the CDR3 is TGTGCCAGTCGACCTCCTAGGTCTCCGGTCTATGGCTACACCTTC.

This clonotype was detected a few times. CDR3 sequence (DNA): TGTGCCATCAGGAGTGGGGGGATGGCCGGGGAGCTGTTTTTT. This translates into CAIRSGGMAGELFF. The chain has TRBV10-3 and TRBJ2-2; D perhaps matches TRBD2 (6 bases). V shed 6 bases and J shed 6 bases, with 14 bases lying between them. The CDR3 spans 14 residues. The V gene's germline CDR1 is ENHRY and CDR2 SYGVKD.

In this sample, this clonotype turned up a few times. V is TRBV3-1 and J is TRBJ2-7; 7 nucleotides align to TRBD1. Germline CDR1 LGHDT, CDR2 YNNKEL (reference sequence). J lost 3 bases, V lost 5 bases, and 7 bases had no gene match. This CDR3 is 14 amino acids long. The CDR3 loop reads CASSSYRDSYEQYF. The CDR3 nucleotides are TGTGCCAGCAGCTCCTACCGGGACAGCTACGAGCAGTACTTC.